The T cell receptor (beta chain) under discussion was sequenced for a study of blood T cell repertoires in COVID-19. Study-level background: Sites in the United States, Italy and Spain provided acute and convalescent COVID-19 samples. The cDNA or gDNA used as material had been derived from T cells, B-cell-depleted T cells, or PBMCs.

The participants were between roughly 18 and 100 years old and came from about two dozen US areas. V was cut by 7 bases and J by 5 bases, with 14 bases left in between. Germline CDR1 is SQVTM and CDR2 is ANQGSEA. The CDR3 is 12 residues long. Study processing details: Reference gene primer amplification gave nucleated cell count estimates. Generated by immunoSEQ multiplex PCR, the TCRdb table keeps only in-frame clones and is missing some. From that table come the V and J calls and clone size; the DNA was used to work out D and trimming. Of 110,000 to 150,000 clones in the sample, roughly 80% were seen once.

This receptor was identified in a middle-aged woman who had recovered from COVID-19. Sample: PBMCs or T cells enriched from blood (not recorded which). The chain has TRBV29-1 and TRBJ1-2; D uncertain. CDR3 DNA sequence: TGCAGCGCCACGGGAAAGACATATGGCTACACCTTC. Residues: CSATGKTYGYTF.